The 15 T cell receptor beta chains presented below share a single source sample, sequenced in a study of control samples from healthy donors and cancer patients. Sequencing was performed with immunoSEQ multiplex PCR; in TCRdb, only in-frame clones are kept and a portion is missing. The profile covers under 50,000 clones, with about 87% appearing a single time and roughly a tenth taken by the ten largest. Sequenced input: PBMCs. The receptors stem from a woman aged 55-70 years with lung cancer.

The chain carries TRBV6-1 and TRBJ1-4, with D uncertain. The CDR3 runs 14 residues. The germline V gene encodes CDR1 MNHNS and CDR2 SASEGT. Trimming left V 2 bases short and J 6 bases short, with 10 bases between. The CDR3 protein is CASSENSPDEKLFF. DNA for the CDR3: TGTGCCAGCAGTGAAAATAGTCCGGATGAAAAACTGTTTTTT.

In this sample, this clone turned up once. The chain links TRBV18 to TRBJ1-6; TRBD1 is a possible D gene (5 bases). Trimming stripped 1 base from V and 4 bases from J, with 8 bases between. Germline values: CDR1 KGHSH, CDR2 LQKENI. The CDR3 is made up of 15 amino acids. CDR3 bases: TGTGCCAGCTCACCACTTGGGGGTTATAATTCACCCCTCCACTTT. As protein: CASSPLGGYNSPLHF.

The rearrangement uses TRBV7-2 and TRBJ1-3; D unclear. This CDR3 is 17 amino acids long. With 2 bases removed from V and 0 bases from J, the gap between germline ends came to 14 bases. Germline-derived CDR1 and CDR2 are SGHTA and FQGNSA. CDR3 DNA sequence: TGTGCCAGCAGCTTATATTCGACTCCTAGCTCTGGAAACACCATATATTTT. It encodes CASSLYSTPSSGNTIYF.

The chain has TRBV19 and TRBJ2-1, with unresolved D. CDR1 and CDR2 (germline): LNHDA, SQIVND (reference sequence). The CDR3 loop spans 15 amino acids. V gave up 5 bases and J gave up 6 bases, with 17 bases separating them. CDR3 protein: CASSSPAIVSNEQFF. CDR3 nucleotides: TGTGCCAGTAGTTCTCCGGCCATAGTTTCCAATGAGCAGTTCTTC.

The chain employs TRBV19 and TRBJ2-5, with TRBD2 as a possible D gene (5 bases). The germline V gene encodes CDR1 LNHDA and CDR2 SQIVND (reference sequence). Trimming removed 7 bases from V and 6 bases from J, with 21 bases in between. The CDR3 is 15 amino acids. The CDR3 reads CASTEGTLPGQTQYF. CDR3 DNA: TGTGCCAGTACCGAGGGAACATTACCTGGGCAGACCCAGTACTTC.

The chain couples TRBV18 to TRBJ2-5; unclear D gene. The germline gives CDR1 KGHSH, CDR2 LQKENI. This CDR3 spans 11 amino acids. Trimming left V 3 bases short and J 4 bases short, with 3 bases between. CDR3 sequence: CASSPPETQYF. The CDR3 DNA is TGTGCCAGCTCACCCCCAGAGACCCAGTACTTC.

This chain joins TRBV10-3 and TRBJ1-2, with D hard to call. Trimming cost V 3 bases and J 2 bases, with 10 bases left between them. The CDR3 spans 14 residues. The V gene's germline CDR1 is ENHRY and CDR2 SYGVKD. CDR3 in amino acids: CAISDDWENYGYTF. The CDR3 DNA sequence: TGTGCCATCAGTGATGATTGGGAAAACTATGGCTACACCTTC.

This clone was seen a few times. The rearrangement joins TRBV28 to TRBJ1-1; D is perhaps TRBD1 (6 bases). V dropped 2 bases and J dropped 3 bases, with 10 bases sitting between them. Germline CDR1 reads MDHEN; CDR2 reads SYDVKM. The CDR3 extends over 14 amino acids. As DNA, the CDR3 is TGTGCCAGCAGTTTAAGAGGGGGGCACACTGAAGCTTTCTTT. Translated, it gives CASSLRGGHTEAFF.

V and J are TRBV9 and TRBJ2-7, with a tentative D call TRBD1 (6 bases). The V end lost 3 bases, the J end lost 5 bases, and 18 bases lay between the germline ends. Per germline, CDR1 SGDLS and CDR2 YYNGEE. This CDR3 has 15 residues. The CDR3 reads CASSEGVSLGDEQYF. The CDR3 region has the DNA TGTGCCAGCAGCGAGGGGGTCAGTCTTGGGGACGAGCAGTACTTC.

This clone is a singleton in its sample. V usage is TRBV6-5 and J usage is TRBJ1-2, with 9 bases identical to TRBD1. The CDR3 has 13 amino acids. The V and J ends lost 6 bases and 7 bases, in that order; junction bases with no gene match: 6. The V gene's germline CDR1 is MNHEY and CDR2 SVGAGI. The CDR3 region is CASSLDRGGGYTF. For the CDR3, the DNA is TGTGCCAGCAGCCTGGACAGGGGTGGTGGCTACACCTTC.

The chain is built from TRBV6-2 or TRBV6-3 and TRBJ2-1; TRBD2 matches at 9 bases. V trimming: 4 bases; J trimming: 4 bases; junction bases outside the gene matches: 2. This CDR3 is 14 amino acids long. In germline, CDR1 is MNHEY, CDR2 SVGEGT. The CDR3, as DNA: TGTGCCAGCAGTTCCCTAGCGGGGTACAATGAGCAGTTCTTC. Protein: CASSSLAGYNEQFF.

This chain joins TRBV27 and TRBJ1-5; D remains unclear. The CDR3 runs 14 residues. Trimming pared 2 bases from V and 3 bases from J, leaving 8 bases between. Per germline, CDR1 MNHEY and CDR2 SMNVEV (reference sequence). The CDR3 reads CASSLAVFNQPQHF. CDR3 in DNA: TGTGCCAGCAGTTTAGCGGTCTTCAATCAGCCCCAGCATTTT.

This chain links TRBV30 with TRBJ2-5; 7 bases fit TRBD1. The CDR3 is 15 residues long. Germline-derived CDR1 and CDR2 are GTSNPN and SVGIG (reference sequence). V lost 2 bases to trimming and J lost 2 bases; unmatched junction nucleotides: 8. The chain's CDR3 is CAWSLGTAYQETQYF. Written as DNA, the CDR3 is TGTGCCTGGAGTTTAGGGACAGCGTATCAAGAGACCCAGTACTTC.

The sample holds one count of this clone. The chain links TRBV27 to TRBJ1-6; D is perhaps TRBD1 (5 bases). V lost 3 bases and J lost 9, with 12 bases in between. This CDR3 contains 14 residues. CDR1 is MNHEY and CDR2 is SMNVEV in the germline V gene (reference sequence). The CDR3 DNA sequence: TGTGCCAGCAGTTTGGGGGTGAGGGGTTCACCCCTCCACTTT. Amino acids: CASSLGVRGSPLHF.

The rearrangement links TRBV5-6 to TRBJ1-1; D might be TRBD1 (5 bases). The V gene lost 3 bases and the J gene lost 0 bases, with 12 bases spanning the gap. This CDR3 has 15 residues. Germline lookup yields CDR1 SGHDT and CDR2 YYEEEE. This CDR3 reads CASSWGEGLNTEAFF. The CDR3 nucleotides read TGTGCCAGCAGCTGGGGCGAGGGTTTGAACACTGAAGCTTTCTTT.